This section outlines one TCR beta chain sequence together with its context. Per the authors' pipeline: Using reference gene primer amplification, nucleated cell counts were estimated. TCRdb's copy holds only in-frame clones and misses some; the assay was immunoSEQ multiplex PCR. V, J and clone size are taken as reported in that table, and D and trimming were inferred from the DNA itself. The sample consists of approximately 270,000 clones, 65% to 85% of them appearing once. Trimming pared 3 bases from V and 3 bases from J, leaving 17 bases between. The germline V gene encodes CDR1 MDHEN and CDR2 SYDVKM. The CDR3 consists of 16 residues. Patients at the Seattle site were enrolled during active infection and followed longitudinally. The data were taken from a study of blood T cell repertoires in COVID-19.

V is TRBV28 and J is TRBJ1-1; D uncertain. What was sequenced was peripheral blood. The TCR was taken from a person between 65 and 80 years old with COVID-19, enrolled during active disease. CDR3 loop: CASSFFLTRGDTEAFF. The CDR3 nucleotides read TGTGCCAGCAGTTTTTTCCTAACAAGAGGCGACACTGAAGCTTTCTTT.